This T cell receptor beta chain derives from a study of CD8 T cells in ankylosing spondylitis. Study-wide findings and caveats: The study identified a TCR beta motif of 7 or 8 highly homologous variants that appeared characteristic of ankylosing spondylitis blood. Past studies reported some motif variants in reactive arthritis synovial fluid and blood. Relatively rare in peripheral blood, disease-linked clones were also CD8+.

TCRdb re-called the 5' RACE reads with MiXCR, one entry per CDR3 protein. Here the sample spans some 140,000 distinct CDR3 sequences, about an eighth being singletons. This clonotype has ten or more counts. Antigen specificity is unknown. V was trimmed by 2 bases and J by 0 bases, leaving 5 bases between them. Germline CDR1 is SGHRS and CDR2 is YFSETQ. This CDR3 is 13 amino acids long. The rearrangement uses TRBV5-1 and TRBJ2-5, with D uncertain. Sequencing was carried out using blood, either unsorted or a sorted T cell fraction (not recorded which). This TCR was sampled from a female donor with ankylosing spondylitis or in good health (not recorded which). Written as DNA, the CDR3 is TGCGCCAGCAGCTTAGAGTACCAAGAGACCCAGTACTTC. Translated, it gives CASSLEYQETQYF.